This entry features one T cell receptor (beta chain) sequence. What it binds is unknown. Through a sample-barcoded 5' primer and a J-beta primer mix, a second PCR was run for 7 to 11 cycles. TCRdb analysed the 5' RACE reads with MiXCR anew, one entry per CDR3 protein. In the table there are 750,000 to 950,000 distinct CDR3 sequences, around 25% of which are singletons. The sample comes from a study of blood T cells in healthy people across ages. Study results and caveats: Roughly linear age-related decline in beta diversity appeared, significant by age 40. Naive T cell percentage by flow cytometry tracked strongly with beta diversity.

These data were also filed under a second study, of T cells of mothers and their children. That source notes: Mothers yielded over 8 million CDR3 reads, children some 2.8 million each.

The sequence was collected from a boy younger than 18 in good health. Sequencing input: blood.

The CDR3 protein is CASSPQGVVTEAFF. The CDR3 DNA is TGTGCCAGCAGCCCCCAGGGGGTAGTTACTGAAGCTTTCTTT. V gene TRBV3-1 combines with J gene TRBJ1-1; 7 nucleotides agree with TRBD1. Germline values: CDR1 LGHDT, CDR2 YNNKEL (reference sequence). V shed 4 bases, J shed 5 bases, and the junction held 7 bases outside the gene matches. CDR3 size: 14 residues.